Listed below are T cell receptor beta chains from one sample, sequenced in a study of cytomegalovirus exposure and HLA in healthy donors. Measured with immunoSEQ multiplex PCR; TCRdb has only the in-frame clones, and not every one. The table includes about 200,000 clones, roughly 82% detected once. The sequenced sample consisted of PBMCs. The receptor source for this set is a man in his forties in good health and CMV-seropositive. CDR3s include the opening cysteine and the closing phenylalanine or tryptophan. The D gene is left open where the match is weak. The listing skips clone size in some rows; elsewhere it reads once, few, many or a size class.

cdr3_nt cdr3_aa v_call cdr3_length j_call clone_size d_call
TGTGCCAGCAGCTTAGCAGTGGGGGGCTATAATTCACCCCTCCACTTT CASSLAVGGYNSPLHF TRBV7-9 16 TRBJ1-6 few .
TGTGCCAGCAGTTCCCGCTCGGCGGGACGGAATGAGCAGTTCTTC CASSSRSAGRNEQFF TRBV27 15 TRBJ2-1 . .
TGTGCCAGCAGCTTCTCGACAGGGACTGAAAACACCATATATTTT CASSFSTGTENTIYF TRBV7-8 15 TRBJ1-3 . TRBD1
TGTGCCAGTACCCACTACTCCCGGGGGTACACTGAAGCTTTCTTT CASTHYSRGYTEAFF TRBV19 15 TRBJ1-1 . .
TGTGCCAGCAGCTCAGGACTAGCGGGAGAAGGATGGGGACAAGAGACCCAGTACTTC CASSSGLAGEGWGQETQYF TRBV5-6 19 TRBJ2-5 . TRBD2
TGCGCCAGCAGGTTGCAGGGAGGACGGTACCAAGAGACCCAGTACTTC CASRLQGGRYQETQYF TRBV5-1 16 TRBJ2-5 . .
TGTGCCAGCAGCGTAGGGGGACAGGGGGCCGATGGCTACACCTTC CASSVGGQGADGYTF TRBV7-6 15 TRBJ1-2 . TRBD1
TGCAGCGTTGGGTCAGGCCTCTATGGCTACACCTTC CSVGSGLYGYTF TRBV29-1 12 TRBJ1-2 . .
TGCGCCAGCAGTGAGATGACAGGGGGGTACGAGCAGTACTTC CASSEMTGGYEQYF TRBV10-1 14 TRBJ2-7 . TRBD1
TGTGCCAGCAGCGTAGGGGGGGTAGCTAACTATGGCTACACCTTC CASSVGGVANYGYTF TRBV9 15 TRBJ1-2 . .
TGTGCCTGTCCCTCCCTGACAGGGGTGAGGTCACCCCTCCACTTT CACPSLTGVRSPLHF TRBV30 15 TRBJ1-6 few TRBD1